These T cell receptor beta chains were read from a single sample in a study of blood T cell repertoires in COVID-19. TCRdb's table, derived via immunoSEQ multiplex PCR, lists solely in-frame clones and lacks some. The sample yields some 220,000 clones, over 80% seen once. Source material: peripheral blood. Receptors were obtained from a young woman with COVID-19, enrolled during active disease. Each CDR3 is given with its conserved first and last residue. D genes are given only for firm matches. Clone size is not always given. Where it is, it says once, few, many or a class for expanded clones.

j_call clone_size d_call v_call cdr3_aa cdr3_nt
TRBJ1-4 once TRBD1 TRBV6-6 CASSLDRVEKLFF TGTGCCAGCAGTTTAGACAGGGTTGAAAAACTGTTTTTT
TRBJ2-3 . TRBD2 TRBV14 CASSRGLAGGADTQYF TGTGCCAGCAGCCGAGGACTAGCGGGAGGAGCAGATACGCAGTATTTT
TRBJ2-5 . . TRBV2 CASSGGALETQYF TGTGCCAGCAGTGGCGGGGCACTAGAGACCCAGTACTTC
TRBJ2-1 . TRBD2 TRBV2 CASRDTGLAGPYYNEQFF TGTGCCAGCAGGGACACGGGACTAGCGGGCCCGTACTACAATGAGCAGTTCTTC
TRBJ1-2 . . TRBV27 CASSLGSPGGYTF TGTGCCAGCAGTTTAGGGTCTCCGGGTGGCTACACCTTC
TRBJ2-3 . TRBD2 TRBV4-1 CASSQALTSGGSDTQYF TGCGCCAGCAGCCAAGCCCTTACTAGCGGGGGTTCAGATACGCAGTATTTT
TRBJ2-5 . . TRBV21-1 CASSPAGARGRETQYF TGTGCCAGCAGCCCCGCCGGGGCCAGGGGGCGGGAGACCCAGTACTTC
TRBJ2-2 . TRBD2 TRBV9 CASSVGGGHTGELFF TGTGCCAGCAGCGTAGGGGGAGGGCACACCGGGGAGCTGTTTTTT
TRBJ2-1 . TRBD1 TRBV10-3 CATLPTGGRNEQFF TGTGCCACACTTCCGACAGGGGGTCGCAATGAGCAGTTCTTC
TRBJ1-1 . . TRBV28 CAAMGTNTEAFF TGTGCAGCTATGGGGACAAACACTGAAGCTTTCTTT
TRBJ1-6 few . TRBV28 CASSFDSPLHF TGTGCCAGCAGTTTCGATTCACCCCTCCACTTT
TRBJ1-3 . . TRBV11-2 CASSSLGNTIYF TGTGCCAGCAGCTCCCTAGGAAACACCATATATTTT
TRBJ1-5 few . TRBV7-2 CASSPSGGGNQPQHF TGTGCCAGCAGCCCATCGGGCGGGGGCAATCAGCCCCAGCATTTT
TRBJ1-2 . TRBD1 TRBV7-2 CASSLRQGADGYTF TGTGCCAGCAGCTTAAGACAGGGGGCGGATGGCTACACCTTC
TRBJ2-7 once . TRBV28 CASAPSGFGYEQYF TGTGCCAGCGCCCCCTCAGGGTTCGGCTACGAGCAGTACTTC
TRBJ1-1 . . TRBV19 CASSIAWATEAFF TGTGCCAGTAGTATAGCCTGGGCCACTGAAGCTTTCTTT
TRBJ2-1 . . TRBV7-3 CASSLSLTSPNEQFF TGTGCCAGCAGCTTATCCCTCACTAGCCCCAATGAGCAGTTCTTC
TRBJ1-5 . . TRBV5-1 CASKLDSTNQPQHF TGCGCCAGCAAGTTGGACAGCACAAATCAGCCCCAGCATTTT
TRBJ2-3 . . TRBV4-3 CASSQDPGTDTQYF TGCGCCAGCAGCCAAGATCCCGGCACAGATACGCAGTATTTT
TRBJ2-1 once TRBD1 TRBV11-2 CASSLWKGQGESYNEQFF TGTGCCAGCAGCTTATGGAAAGGACAGGGAGAGTCCTACAATGAGCAGTTCTTC
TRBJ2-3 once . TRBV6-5 CASSYLGATSTDTQYF TGTGCCAGCAGTTACTTGGGAGCCACTAGCACAGATACGCAGTATTTT
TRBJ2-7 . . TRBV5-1 CASSVGSAEQYF TGCGCCAGCAGCGTCGGAAGCGCCGAGCAGTACTTC
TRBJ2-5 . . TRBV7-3 CASSSGRSGETQYF TGTGCCAGCAGCTCCGGCCGCAGCGGAGAGACCCAGTACTTC
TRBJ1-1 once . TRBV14 CASSQWGTSEAFF TGTGCCAGCAGCCAATGGGGGACATCTGAAGCTTTCTTT
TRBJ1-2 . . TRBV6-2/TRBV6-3 CASSYLGGSYGYTF TGTGCCAGCAGTTATTTGGGGGGAAGCTATGGCTACACCTTC
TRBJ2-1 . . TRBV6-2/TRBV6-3 CASSFTGTLTNEQFF TGTGCCAGCAGTTTTACAGGTACCCTAACCAATGAGCAGTTCTTC
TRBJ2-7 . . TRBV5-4 CASTLINRQGTYEQYF TGTGCCAGCACCCTAATAAACCGTCAGGGGACCTACGAGCAGTACTTC
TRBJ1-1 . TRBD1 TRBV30 CAWTGGTGAFGTEAFF TGTGCCTGGACTGGGGGGACAGGGGCTTTCGGCACTGAAGCTTTCTTT
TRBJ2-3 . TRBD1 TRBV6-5 CASSLGTGIDTQYF TGTGCCAGCAGTCTCGGGACAGGGATAGATACGCAGTATTTT
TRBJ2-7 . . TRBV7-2 CASSPAEGGRSYEQYF TGTGCCAGCAGCCCAGCGGAGGGGGGGCGCTCATACGAGCAGTACTTC
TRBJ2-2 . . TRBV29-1 CSAIGGPGELFF TGCAGCGCAATAGGGGGTCCCGGGGAGCTGTTTTTT
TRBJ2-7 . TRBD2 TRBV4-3 CASSQGTSSYEQYF TGCGCCAGCAGCCAAGGGACTAGCTCCTACGAGCAGTACTTC
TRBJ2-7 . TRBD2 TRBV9 CASSVAGSGRNYEQYF TGTGCCAGCAGCGTAGCGGGTAGCGGGAGAAACTACGAGCAGTACTTC
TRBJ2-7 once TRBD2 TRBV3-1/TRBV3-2 CASSQGLAGGNYEQYF TGTGCCAGCAGCCAAGGACTAGCGGGGGGCAACTACGAGCAGTACTTC
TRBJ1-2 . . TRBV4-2 CASSQEAGGAIYGYTF TGTGCCAGCAGCCAAGAAGCGGGGGGAGCTATCTATGGCTACACCTTC
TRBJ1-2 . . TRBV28 CASSFGGANYGYTF TGTGCCAGCAGTTTTGGAGGCGCTAACTATGGCTACACCTTC
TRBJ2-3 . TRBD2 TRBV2 CASRTSGRTDTQYF TGTGCCAGCAGGACTAGCGGGAGAACAGATACGCAGTATTTT